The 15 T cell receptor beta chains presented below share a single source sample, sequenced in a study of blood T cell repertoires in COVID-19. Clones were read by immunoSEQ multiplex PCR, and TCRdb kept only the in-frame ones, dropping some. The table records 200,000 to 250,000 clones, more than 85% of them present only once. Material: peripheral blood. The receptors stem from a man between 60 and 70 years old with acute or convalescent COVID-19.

DNA of the CDR3: TGTGCCAGCAGCCCAGACAGTGGGAATGGCTACACCTTC. It codes for CASSPDSGNGYTF. The chain joins TRBV12-3 or TRBV12-4 to TRBJ1-2; tentative D call: TRBD1 (5 bases). The CDR3 length is 13 residues. Trimming removed 6 bases at V and 6 bases at J, with 14 bases between.

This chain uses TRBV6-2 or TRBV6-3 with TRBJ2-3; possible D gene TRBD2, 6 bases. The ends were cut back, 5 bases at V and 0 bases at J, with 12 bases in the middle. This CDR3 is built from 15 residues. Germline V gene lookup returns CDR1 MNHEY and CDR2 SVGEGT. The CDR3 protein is CASSNGLRSTDTQYF. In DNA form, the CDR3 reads TGTGCCAGCAGTAACGGACTACGTAGCACAGATACGCAGTATTTT.

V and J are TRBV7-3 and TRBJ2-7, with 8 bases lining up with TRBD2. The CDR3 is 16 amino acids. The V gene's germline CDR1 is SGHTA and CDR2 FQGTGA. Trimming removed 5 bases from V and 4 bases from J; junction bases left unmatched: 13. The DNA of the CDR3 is TGTGCCAGCAGCATACAGCCCCTCGGGGGGGATTACGAGCAGTACTTC. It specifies CASSIQPLGGDYEQYF.

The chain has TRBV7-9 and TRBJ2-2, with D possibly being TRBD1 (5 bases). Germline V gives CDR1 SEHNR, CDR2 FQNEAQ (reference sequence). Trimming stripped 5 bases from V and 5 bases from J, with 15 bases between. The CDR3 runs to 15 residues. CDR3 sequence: CASSDPRVKTGELFF. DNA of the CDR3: TGTGCCAGCAGCGACCCCAGGGTTAAGACCGGGGAGCTGTTTTTT.

CDR3 nucleotide sequence: TGTGCCAGCAGTTTAGTTCCGGACACTGAAGCTTTCTTT. Its translation: CASSLVPDTEAFF. The rearrangement uses TRBV12-3 or TRBV12-4 and TRBJ1-1; D gene unclear. The CDR3 has 13 amino acids. With 1 base removed from V and 3 bases from J, the gap between germline ends came to 6 bases.

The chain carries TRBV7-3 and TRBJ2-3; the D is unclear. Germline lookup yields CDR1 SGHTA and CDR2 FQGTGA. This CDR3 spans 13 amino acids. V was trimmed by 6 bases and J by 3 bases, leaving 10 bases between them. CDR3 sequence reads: CASRPTETDTQYF. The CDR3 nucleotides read TGTGCCAGCAGGCCGACGGAGACAGATACGCAGTATTTT.

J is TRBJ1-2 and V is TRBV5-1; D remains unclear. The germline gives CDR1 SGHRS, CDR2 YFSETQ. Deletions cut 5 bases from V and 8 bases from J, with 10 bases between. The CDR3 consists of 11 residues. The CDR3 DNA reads TGCGCCAGCAGGGCAGGTCAGGGCTACACCTTC. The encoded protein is CASRAGQGYTF. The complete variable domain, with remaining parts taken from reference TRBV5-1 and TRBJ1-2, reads KAGVTQTPRYLIKTRGQQVTLSCSPISGHRSVSWYQQTPGQGLQFLFEYFSETQRNKGNFPGRFSGRQFSNSRSEMNVSTLELGDSALYLCASRAGQGYTFGSGTRLTVV.

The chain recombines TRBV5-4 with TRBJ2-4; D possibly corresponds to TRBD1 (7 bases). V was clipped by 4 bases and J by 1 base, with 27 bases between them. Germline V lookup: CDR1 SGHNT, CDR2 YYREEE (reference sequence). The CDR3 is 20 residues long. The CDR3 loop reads CASSAGVGGGIGKAKNIQYF. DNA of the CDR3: TGTGCCAGCAGCGCCGGCGTAGGAGGGGGCATTGGGAAGGCCAAAAACATTCAGTACTTC.

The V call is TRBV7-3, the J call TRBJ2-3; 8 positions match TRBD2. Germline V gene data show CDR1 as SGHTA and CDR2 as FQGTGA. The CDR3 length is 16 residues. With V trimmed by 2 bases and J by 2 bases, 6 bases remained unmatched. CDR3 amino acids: CASSLYSGANTDTQYF. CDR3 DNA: TGTGCCAGCAGCTTATATAGCGGGGCGAACACAGATACGCAGTATTTT.

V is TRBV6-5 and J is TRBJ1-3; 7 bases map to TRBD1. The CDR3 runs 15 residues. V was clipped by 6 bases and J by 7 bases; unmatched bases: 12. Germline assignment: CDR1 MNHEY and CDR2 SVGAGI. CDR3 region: CASSQIGGQVNTIYF. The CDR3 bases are TGTGCCAGCAGCCAGATCGGCGGACAGGTGAACACCATATATTTT.

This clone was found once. The CDR3 loop reads CASSPLPDEQYF. In DNA, the CDR3 is TGCGCCAGCAGCCCATTACCGGACGAGCAGTACTTC. J is TRBJ2-7 and V is TRBV5-1; D uncertain. Trimming left V 4 bases short and J 5 bases short, with 10 bases between. The CDR3 is 12 residues long. Germline V lookup: CDR1 SGHRS, CDR2 YFSETQ.

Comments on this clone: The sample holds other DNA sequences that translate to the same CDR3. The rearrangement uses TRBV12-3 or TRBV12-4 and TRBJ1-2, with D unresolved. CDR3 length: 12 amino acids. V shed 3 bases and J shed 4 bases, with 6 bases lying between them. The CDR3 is CASSFPGYGYTF. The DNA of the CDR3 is TGTGCCAGCAGTTTTCCAGGCTATGGCTACACCTTC.

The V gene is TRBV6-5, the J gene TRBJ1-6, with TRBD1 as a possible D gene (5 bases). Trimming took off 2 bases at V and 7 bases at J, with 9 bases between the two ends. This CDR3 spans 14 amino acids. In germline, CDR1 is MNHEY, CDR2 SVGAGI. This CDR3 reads CASSYDSRNSPLHF. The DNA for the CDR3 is TGTGCCAGCAGTTACGACAGTAGAAATTCACCCCTCCACTTT.

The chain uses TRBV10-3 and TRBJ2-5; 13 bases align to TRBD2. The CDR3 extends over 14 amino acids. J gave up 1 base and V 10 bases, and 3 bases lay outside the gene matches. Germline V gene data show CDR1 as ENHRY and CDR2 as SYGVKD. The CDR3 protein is CATRTSGGQETQYF. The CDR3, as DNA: TGTGCCACCCGGACTAGCGGGGGCCAAGAGACCCAGTACTTC.

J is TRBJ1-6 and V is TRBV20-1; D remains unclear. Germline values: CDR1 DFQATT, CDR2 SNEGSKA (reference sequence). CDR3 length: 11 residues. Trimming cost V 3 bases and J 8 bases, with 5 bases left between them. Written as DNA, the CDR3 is TGCAGTGCTAGGAGGGATTCACCCCTCCACTTT. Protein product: CSARRDSPLHF.